This T cell receptor (beta chain) was recovered during a study of blood T cell repertoires in COVID-19. Study overall: Specimens from acute and convalescent COVID-19 originated in the United States, Italy and Spain. T cells, B-cell-depleted T cells, or PBMCs supplied cDNA or gDNA.

Authors' methods: Estimated nucleated cell counts came from reference gene primer amplification. The assay was immunoSEQ multiplex PCR, and TCRdb's table has in-frame clones only and misses some. The V and J calls and clone size were taken over from that table, and D and trimming were inferred from the DNA. The repertoire holds about 48,000 clones, over 75% seen once, with 5.9% in the top ten. Germline trimming cut 5 bases from V and 6 bases from J; bases unmatched to any gene: 7. Germline V lookup: CDR1 LNHDA, CDR2 SQIVND (reference sequence). This CDR3 region has 15 residues. V is TRBV19 and J is TRBJ1-2; TRBD1 agrees at 12 bases. This clonotype originated in a woman aged 55-69 years with acute or convalescent COVID-19. The sample comprised peripheral blood. The CDR3 coding sequence is TGTGCCAGTAGTCCTCTGGGACAGGGGGCGAATGGCTACACCTTC. This sequence encodes CASSPLGQGANGYTF.